Listed here are 17 T cell receptor beta chains from one sample, sequenced in a study of monozygotic twins with cystic fibrosis. Using immunoSEQ multiplex PCR, the repertoire was profiled, and TCRdb retains in-frame clones only, with some absent. The sample records about 14,000 clones, just under 95% being singletons. The sequencing sample was made of blood. The receptors shown here come from a girl aged 2-10 years with cystic fibrosis.

This chain joins TRBV30 and TRBJ1-3, with a tentative D call TRBD1 (5 bases). Germline V lookup: CDR1 GTSNPN, CDR2 SVGIG (reference sequence). The CDR3 covers 15 residues. Trimming removed 1 base from V and 0 bases from J, with 10 bases in between. CDR3 loop: CAWSGVGGSGNTIYF. The CDR3 DNA follows: TGTGCCTGGAGTGGGGTTGGGGGCTCTGGAAACACCATATATTTT.

This clone was picked up one time. V and J are TRBV5-6 and TRBJ1-2; TRBD1 matches at 8 bases. Losses at the gene ends were 4 bases for V and 7 bases for J; bases not matched to a gene: 6. Germline loops: CDR1 SGHDT, CDR2 YYEEEE. The CDR3 spans 13 residues. The chain's CDR3 is CASSPGQGGGYTF. CDR3 sequence (DNA): TGTGCCAGCAGCCCCGGACAGGGCGGTGGCTACACCTTC.

On this clone itself: At one end, the junction sequence differs from germline, possibly due to a read error. This chain links TRBV7-7 with TRBJ2-1, with TRBD2 matching 7 bases. The CDR3 length is 15 residues. The germline V gene encodes CDR1 SSHAT and CDR2 FNYEAQ (reference sequence). The CDR3 spells CASSFQRGEYNEQFF. For the CDR3, the DNA is TGTGCTAGCAGCTTTCAGCGGGGTGAGTACAATGAGCAGTTCTTC.

The count of this clone is one. This chain connects TRBV20-1 to TRBJ2-5; D call uncertain. Trimming left V 4 bases short and J 2 bases short, with 2 bases between. This CDR3 region has 10 residues. Germline CDR1 reads DFQATT; CDR2 reads SNEGSKA (reference sequence). CDR3 residues: CSAIQETQYF. CDR3 coding DNA: TGCAGTGCTATACAAGAGACCCAGTACTTC.

The V gene is TRBV28, the J gene TRBJ1-3; no firm D call. The CDR3 contains 14 residues. V was pared by 8 bases and J by 0 bases, with 11 bases between. The germline V gene has CDR1 MDHEN and CDR2 SYDVKM. CDR3 loop: CASHQVRSGNTIYF. Written as DNA, the CDR3 is TGTGCCAGCCATCAGGTCCGCTCTGGAAACACCATATATTTT.

The V gene is TRBV19, the J gene TRBJ1-5; D unclear. CDR1 is LNHDA, CDR2 SQIVND, per germline (reference sequence). The V end was cut by 4 bases, the J end by 5 bases, with 9 bases between. The CDR3 covers 13 residues. The CDR3 sequence is CASSKGGYQPQHF. Written as DNA, the CDR3 is TGTGCCAGTAGTAAAGGAGGGTATCAGCCCCAGCATTTT. Filled out from reference TRBV19 and TRBJ1-5, the complete variable domain reads DGGITQSPKYLFRKEGQNVTLSCEQNLNHDAMYWYRQDPGQGLRLIYYSQIVNDFQKGDIAEGYSVSREKKESFPLTVTSAQKNPTAFYLCASSKGGYQPQHFGDGTRLSIL.

The rearrangement links TRBV25-1 to TRBJ2-7; TRBD1 agrees at 8 bases. Per germline, CDR1 MGHDK and CDR2 SYGVNS. J gave up 7 bases and V 9 bases, and 8 bases lay outside the gene matches. This CDR3 region has 12 residues. The CDR3 bases are TGTGCCAGTGCCCAGGGGGCGTATGAGCAGTACTTC. It specifies CASAQGAYEQYF.

This chain links TRBV7-9 with TRBJ2-7, with 7 bases aligning to TRBD1. The CDR3 contains 15 residues. CDR1 is SEHNR and CDR2 is FQNEAQ in the germline V gene (reference sequence). Trimming at V came to 7 bases and at J to 0 bases, leaving 9 bases not matched to a gene. The CDR3 spells CASTPPGQRSYEQYF. CDR3 nucleotides: TGTGCCAGCACCCCCCCGGGACAGCGCTCCTACGAGCAGTACTTC.

This sequence joins TRBV9 and TRBJ2-1; D tentatively fits TRBD1 or TRBD2 (6 bases each). The CDR3 consists of 15 residues. V shed 4 bases and J shed 0 bases, with 11 bases lying between them. Germline-derived CDR1 and CDR2 are SGDLS and YYNGEE. The CDR3 DNA reads as TGTGCCAGCAGCCAACAGGGAGGCTCCTACAATGAGCAGTTCTTC. Amino acids: CASSQQGGSYNEQFF.

The V and J genes are TRBV27 and TRBJ1-4; 7 bases align to TRBD1. CDR1 and CDR2 (germline): MNHEY, SMNVEV (reference sequence). This CDR3 has 14 amino acids. The V segment lost 5 bases and the J segment 8 bases; nucleotides outside the gene matches: 8. The CDR3 DNA reads TGTGCCAGCAGTCCACGACAGGGAGGAGAAAAACTGTTTTTT. Its protein product is CASSPRQGGEKLFF. Full variable domain (remainder filled in from reference TRBV27 and TRBJ1-4): EAQVTQNPRYLITVTGKKLTVTCSQNMNHEYMSWYRQDPGLGLRQIYYSMNVEVTDKGDVPEGYKVSRKEKRNFPLILESPSPNQTSLYFCASSPRQGGEKLFFGSGTQLSVL.

The genes are TRBV28 and TRBJ2-3; 7 bases map to TRBD1. Germline trimming cut 6 bases from V and 2 bases from J; bases unmatched to any gene: 11. This CDR3 spans 16 amino acids. CDR1 and CDR2 from the germline V gene are MDHEN and SYDVKM. The CDR3 here is CASSLNDRDPTDTQYF. The DNA of the CDR3 is TGTGCCAGCAGCCTAAACGACAGGGACCCCACAGATACGCAGTATTTT.

This rearrangement joins TRBV5-1 to TRBJ2-3; 10 positions agree with TRBD1. Losses at the gene ends were 7 bases for V and 5 bases for J; bases not matched to a gene: 10. Germline assignment: CDR1 SGHRS and CDR2 YFSETQ. The CDR3 runs 15 residues. Here the CDR3 DNA reads TGCGCCAGCCGCCCTGGGACAGGGGTTGGAGATACGCAGTATTTT. Amino acids: CASRPGTGVGDTQYF. Full variable domain (missing parts from reference TRBV5-1 and TRBJ2-3): KAGVTQTPRYLIKTRGQQVTLSCSPISGHRSVSWYQQTPGQGLQFLFEYFSETQRNKGNFPGRFSGRQFSNSRSEMNVSTLELGDSALYLCASRPGTGVGDTQYFGPGTRLTVL.

This clone has just one count. The V gene is TRBV30, the J gene TRBJ2-1; a weak D match, TRBD2 (5 bases). The germline V gene encodes CDR1 GTSNPN and CDR2 SVGIG (reference sequence). The CDR3 consists of 12 residues. Deletions cut 4 bases from V and 2 bases from J, with 6 bases between. In nucleotides, the CDR3 is TGTGCCTGGACTAGCCCCTACAATGAGCAGTTCTTC. Translation gives CAWTSPYNEQFF.

V usage is TRBV7-9 and J usage is TRBJ1-5, with TRBD1 matching 7 bases. The CDR3 loop spans 14 amino acids. The germline V gene encodes CDR1 SEHNR and CDR2 FQNEAQ (reference sequence). The V and J ends lost 5 bases and 4 bases, in that order; junction bases with no gene match: 5. The CDR3 protein is CASSRGQVNQPQHF. The CDR3 DNA reads as TGTGCCAGCAGCCGCGGACAGGTTAATCAGCCCCAGCATTTT.

The rearrangement joins TRBV19 to TRBJ2-7, with D uncertain. CDR1 and CDR2 from the germline V gene are LNHDA and SQIVND (reference sequence). Trimming removed 2 bases from V and 0 bases from J, with 5 bases in between. The CDR3 is made up of 13 amino acids. CDR3 amino acids: CASSIKRSYEQYF. CDR3 sequence (DNA): TGTGCCAGTAGTATAAAGCGCTCCTACGAGCAGTACTTC.

This clone was recorded only once. The chain joins TRBV10-2 to TRBJ2-1; 7 bases agree with TRBD2. V shed 6 bases, J shed 7 bases, and the junction held 3 bases outside the gene matches. Germline loops: CDR1 WSHSY, CDR2 SAAADI. This CDR3 is 12 amino acids long. CDR3 sequence reads: CASSGRQNEQFF. The CDR3 DNA is TGCGCCAGCAGCGGGAGGCAGAATGAGCAGTTCTTC.

The V and J genes are TRBV7-3 and TRBJ2-7, with 9 bases matching TRBD1. The CDR3 sequence is 15 residues long. V shed 3 bases, J shed 3 bases, and the junction held 6 bases outside the gene matches. Germline assignment: CDR1 SGHTA and CDR2 FQGTGA. This CDR3 reads CASSLGQGKGYEQYF. The CDR3 DNA reads TGTGCCAGCAGCTTGGGACAGGGTAAGGGCTACGAGCAGTACTTC. Combining the CDR3 with reference TRBV7-3 and TRBJ2-7 gives the whole variable domain GAGVSQTPSNKVTEKGKYVELRCDPISGHTALYWYRQSLGQGPEFLIYFQGTGAADDSGLPNDRFFAVRPEGSVSTLKIQRTERGDSAVYLCASSLGQGKGYEQYFGPGTRLTVT.